The entry below describes one T cell receptor (beta chain). This clone's antigen is unknown. No base quality information exists; no much larger clone differs at one position. The method was the immunoSEQ multiplex PCR assay. TCRdb provides this immuneACCESS table in a form limited to in-frame rearrangements. Some clones are lacking; in checked studies, under half of them reflect an unresolved V gene, and why the rest are absent is not known. The sample data list about 920 clones, and less than 95% of these were observed just once. The ten largest account for 3% to 4.5% of the sample. This entry comes from a study of chemoradiotherapy in HPV16-positive cancers (dated by TCRdb to 2022 to 2024). Background for the entire study: Candidate HPV-specific T-cell clones and common TCR motifs were defined through functional T-cell assays on cells from a couple of HPV16-positive patients. The candidate HPV-specific TCRs and motifs were then tracked in TCR repertoires from 80 to 95 patients with HPV-related cancers. Whether T-cell immunity against the HPV oncoproteins E6 and E7 changes during chemoradiotherapy and whether survival is affected by this immunity were examined in the study. Broad study findings and their caveats: Only a couple of HPV16-positive patients were used to derive the functional definition of HPV-specific T cells, and the survival association was reported for HPV16-positive patients. Expansion of candidate HPV-specific clones and E7-related TCR motifs was observed in the tumor microenvironment during treatment, whereas no such expansion was observed for non-HPV-specific T cells. In HPV16-positive patients, expansion of HPV-responsive T cells during chemoradiotherapy was found to be associated with improved recurrence-free survival.

In the germline V gene, CDR1 corresponds to SGHRS and CDR2 to YFSETQ. Ends trimmed: V by 3 bases, J by 6 bases; bases unmatched to a gene: 7. Including cysteine and phenylalanine, the CDR3 has 14 amino acids. The entry retains the CDR3 DNA only, 42 bases that are in frame from base 1. Repertoires were sampled repeatedly over the course of chemoradiotherapy so that clonal expansion in the tumor microenvironment could be followed. The chain was built from TRBV5-1 and TRBJ1-2, with 8 bases matching TRBD1. This TCR came from a human donor with HPV-associated anogenital cancer. The input for sequencing was tumor tissue, taken from a patient who underwent chemoradiotherapy. This receptor carries the CDR3 CASSSDGQGDGYTF. The DNA sequence follows: TGCGCCAGCAGCTCCGATGGACAGGGCGATGGCTACACCTTC.